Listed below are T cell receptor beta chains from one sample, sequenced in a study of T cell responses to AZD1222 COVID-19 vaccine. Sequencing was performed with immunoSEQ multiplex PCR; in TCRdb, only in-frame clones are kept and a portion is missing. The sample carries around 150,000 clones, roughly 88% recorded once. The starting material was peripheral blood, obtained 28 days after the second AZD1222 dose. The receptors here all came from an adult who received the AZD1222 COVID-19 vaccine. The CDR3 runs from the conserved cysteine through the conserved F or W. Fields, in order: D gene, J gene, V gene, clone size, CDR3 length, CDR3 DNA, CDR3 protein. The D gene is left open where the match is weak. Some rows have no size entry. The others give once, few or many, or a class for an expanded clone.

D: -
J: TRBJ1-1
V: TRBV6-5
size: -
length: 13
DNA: TGTGCCAGCAATAAGGGTTTGAACACTGAAGCTTTCTTT
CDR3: CASNKGLNTEAFF

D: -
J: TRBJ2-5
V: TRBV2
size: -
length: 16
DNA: TGTGCCAGCAGTGAAGCGCATTTAGGGGGGAAAGAGACCCAGTACTTC
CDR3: CASSEAHLGGKETQYF

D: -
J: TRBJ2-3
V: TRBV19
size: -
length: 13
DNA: TGTGCCAGTAGTATAGCCCCCGGAGATACGCAGTATTTT
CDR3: CASSIAPGDTQYF

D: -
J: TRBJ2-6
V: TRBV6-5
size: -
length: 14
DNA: TGTGCCAGCAGGGGGGCACGAGGGGCCAACGTCCTGACTTTC
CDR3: CASRGARGANVLTF

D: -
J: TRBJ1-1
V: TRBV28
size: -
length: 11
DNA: TGTGCCAGCCAAAGTACGAGGGAAGCTTTCTTT
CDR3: CASQSTREAFF

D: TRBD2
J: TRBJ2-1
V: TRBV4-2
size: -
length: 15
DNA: TGTGCCAGCAGCCAAGTACGGGGGGGTAGCAATGAGCAGTTCTTC
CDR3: CASSQVRGGSNEQFF

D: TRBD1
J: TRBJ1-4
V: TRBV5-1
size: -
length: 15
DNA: TGCGCCAGCAGTAGCACCGGGACAGGCCAGGAAAAACTGTTTTTT
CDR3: CASSSTGTGQEKLFF

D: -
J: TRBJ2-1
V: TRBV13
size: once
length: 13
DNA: TGTGCCAGCAGCTCTACCCCTGACAATGAGCAGTTCTTC
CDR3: CASSSTPDNEQFF

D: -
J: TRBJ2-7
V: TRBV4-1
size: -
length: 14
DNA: TGCGCCAGCAGCCAAGTAGAACAGATCTACGAGCAGTACTTC
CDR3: CASSQVEQIYEQYF

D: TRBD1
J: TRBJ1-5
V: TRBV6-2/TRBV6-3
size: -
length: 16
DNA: TGTGCCAGCAGTCAATCTACAGGGGGCAGCAATCAGCCCCAGCATTTT
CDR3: CASSQSTGGSNQPQHF

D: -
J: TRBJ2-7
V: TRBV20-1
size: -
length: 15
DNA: TGCAGTGCCAGTAGCGCCAATTCAGGGAGGCACGAGCAGTACTTC
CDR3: CSASSANSGRHEQYF

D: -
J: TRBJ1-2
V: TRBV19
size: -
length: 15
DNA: TGTGCCAGTAGTAACCTGGGTGGAGGCTTCTATGGCTACACCTTC
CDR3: CASSNLGGGFYGYTF

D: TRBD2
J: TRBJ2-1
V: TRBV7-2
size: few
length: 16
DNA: TGTGCCAGCAGCCAAGGGACTAGCGGGAGAGTCCATGAGCAGTTCTTC
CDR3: CASSQGTSGRVHEQFF

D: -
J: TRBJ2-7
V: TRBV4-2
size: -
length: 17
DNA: TGTGCCAGCAGCCAAAAACATAGAGAACCGAGAACCTACGAGCAGTACTTC
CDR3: CASSQKHREPRTYEQYF

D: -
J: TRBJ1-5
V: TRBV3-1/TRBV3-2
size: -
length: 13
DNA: TGTGCCAGCAGCCATCTGAATAATCAGCCCCAGCATTTT
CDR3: CASSHLNNQPQHF

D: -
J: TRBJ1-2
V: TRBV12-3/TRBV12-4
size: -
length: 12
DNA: TGTGCCAGCAGTTTAGTACGGGGAGGCTACACCTTC
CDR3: CASSLVRGGYTF

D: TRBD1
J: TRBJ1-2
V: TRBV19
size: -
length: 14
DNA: TGTGCCAGTAGTATGACGACAGGGCACTATGGCTACACCTTC
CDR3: CASSMTTGHYGYTF

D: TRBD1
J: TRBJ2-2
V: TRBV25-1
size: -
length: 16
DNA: TGTGCCAGCAGTGGTTACGGACAGGGGGTCGTTAGGGAGCTGTTTTTT
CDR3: CASSGYGQGVVRELFF

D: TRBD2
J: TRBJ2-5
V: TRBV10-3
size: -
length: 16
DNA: TGTGCCATCAGTGGGGGGGGTATTGGAGGCCAAGAGACCCAGTACTTC
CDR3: CAISGGGIGGQETQYF

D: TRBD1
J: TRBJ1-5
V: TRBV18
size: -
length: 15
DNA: TGTGCCAGCTCACCAGCGGACAGGAGGGGCCAGCCCCAGCATTTT
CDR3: CASSPADRRGQPQHF

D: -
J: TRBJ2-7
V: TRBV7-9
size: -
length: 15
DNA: TGTGCCAGCAGCTTCACAGATCAGGGTGACCACGAGCAGTACTTC
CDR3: CASSFTDQGDHEQYF

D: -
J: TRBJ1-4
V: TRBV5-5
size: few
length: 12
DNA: TGTGCCAGCAGTCTAGACCGTGAAAAACTGTTTTTT
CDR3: CASSLDREKLFF

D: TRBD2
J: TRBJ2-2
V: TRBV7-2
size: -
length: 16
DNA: TGTGCCAGCAGCTTAGTCCGGGGGGGGCCCACCGGGGAGCTGTTTTTT
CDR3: CASSLVRGGPTGELFF

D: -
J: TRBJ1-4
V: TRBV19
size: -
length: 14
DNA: TGTGCCAGCCGAGAGGGACGGAATAATGAAAAACTGTTTTTT
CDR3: CASREGRNNEKLFF

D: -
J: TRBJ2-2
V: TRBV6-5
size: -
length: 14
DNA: TGTGCCAGCAGGGTTCCCTTAGGGGCCGGGGAGCTGTTTTTT
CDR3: CASRVPLGAGELFF

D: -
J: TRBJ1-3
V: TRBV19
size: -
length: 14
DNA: TGTGCCAGTATCCCGAGGGGCTTTGGAAACACCATATATTTT
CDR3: CASIPRGFGNTIYF

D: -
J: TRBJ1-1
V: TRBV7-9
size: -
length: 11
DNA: TGTGCCAGCAGTTTCCCCCTAGGAGCTTTCTTT
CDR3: CASSFPLGAFF

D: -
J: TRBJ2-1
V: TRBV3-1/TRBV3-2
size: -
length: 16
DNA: TGTGCCAGCAGCCTGAGGGCTAGCAGCTCCTACAATGAGCAGTTCTTC
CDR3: CASSLRASSSYNEQFF

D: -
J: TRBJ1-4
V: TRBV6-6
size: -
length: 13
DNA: TGTGCCGCCTCCAGTACGGGTAATGAAAAACTGTTTTTT
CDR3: CAASSTGNEKLFF

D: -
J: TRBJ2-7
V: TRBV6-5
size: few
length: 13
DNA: TGTGCCAGCAGATGGGGCGAGGGTAACGAGCAGTACTTC
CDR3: CASRWGEGNEQYF

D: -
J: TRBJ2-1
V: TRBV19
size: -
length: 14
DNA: TGTGCCAGTAGTATTCTGGGCCGGAACAATGAGCAGTTCTTC
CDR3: CASSILGRNNEQFF

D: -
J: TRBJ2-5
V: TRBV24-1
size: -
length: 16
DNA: TGTGCCACCAGTGACCCGAGCCCCCAGGGGCAGGAGACCCAGTACTTC
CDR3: CATSDPSPQGQETQYF

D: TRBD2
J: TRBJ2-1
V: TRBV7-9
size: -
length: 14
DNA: TGTGCCAGCAGCTCCGGACTAGCGGGAGGAGAGCAGTTCTTC
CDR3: CASSSGLAGGEQFF

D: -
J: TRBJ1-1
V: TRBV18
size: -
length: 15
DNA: TGTGCCAGCTCACCGACGGACGGGGTTGACACTGAAGCTTTCTTT
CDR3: CASSPTDGVDTEAFF

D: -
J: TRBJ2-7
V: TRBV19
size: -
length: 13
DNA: TGTGCCAGTAGTCTTGGACAGTCCTACGAGCAGTACTTC
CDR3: CASSLGQSYEQYF

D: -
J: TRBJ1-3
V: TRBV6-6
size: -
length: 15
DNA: TGTGCCAGCAGTTATGTTCAGGGAACTGGAAACACCATATATTTT
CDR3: CASSYVQGTGNTIYF

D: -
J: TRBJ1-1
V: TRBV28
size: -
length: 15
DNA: TGTGCCAGCAGTTTGAGGAAGGCGGGGCCGTGGGGGGCTTTCTTT
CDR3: CASSLRKAGPWGAFF

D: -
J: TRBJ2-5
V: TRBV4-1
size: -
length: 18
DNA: TGCGCCAGCAGCCAAGATAGGACCGCACATGCCGTTAGGGAGACCCAGTACTTC
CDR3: CASSQDRTAHAVRETQYF

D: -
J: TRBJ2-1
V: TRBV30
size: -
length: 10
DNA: TGTGCCTGGAGCCACAGTGAGCAGTTCTTC
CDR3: CAWSHSEQFF

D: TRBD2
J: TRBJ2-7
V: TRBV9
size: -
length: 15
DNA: TGTGCCAGCAGCCCGGGACTAGCGGCCTCCTACGAGCAGTACTTC
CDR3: CASSPGLAASYEQYF

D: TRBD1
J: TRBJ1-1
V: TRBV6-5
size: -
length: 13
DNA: TGTGCCAGCACCCAGGGGGCGGGCACTGAAGCTTTCTTT
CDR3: CASTQGAGTEAFF

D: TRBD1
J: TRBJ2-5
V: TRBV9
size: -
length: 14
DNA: TGTGCCAGCAGCTACAGGGGGCAAGGTGAGACCCAGTACTTC
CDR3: CASSYRGQGETQYF

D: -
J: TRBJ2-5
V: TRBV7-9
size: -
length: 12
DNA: TGTGCCAGCAGCTTAAACGTGGAGACCCAGTACTTC
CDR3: CASSLNVETQYF

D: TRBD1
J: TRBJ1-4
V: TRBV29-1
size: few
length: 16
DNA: TGCAGCGCCCGGCCGGGACAGGGGGCCTTTAATGAAAAACTGTTTTTT
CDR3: CSARPGQGAFNEKLFF

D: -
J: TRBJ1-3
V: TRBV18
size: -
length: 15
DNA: TGTGCCAGCTCACCACCGATTCAGGGACGGAACACCATATATTTT
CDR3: CASSPPIQGRNTIYF